Described below is a single T cell receptor (beta chain) sequence and its context. A read error may produce the germline difference seen at one junction end. Researchers amplified the TCR beta CDR3 regions from RNA transcripts. With the HTBI primer set, the TCR CDR3 went through a first round of RT-PCR. TCRdb processed the multiplex PCR reads anew with MiXCR; each CDR3 protein has one entry. The sample yields 750,000 to 950,000 distinct CDR3 sequences, more than 30% seen once. The sample is drawn from a study of T cells in Graves' hyperthyroidism and ophthalmopathy. CDR1 is SGDLS and CDR2 is YYNGEE in the germline V gene. The CDR3 covers 17 residues.

The specimen was blood. The rearrangement uses TRBV9 and TRBJ2-2, with 10 bases matching TRBD2. The receptor was derived from a man younger than 30 with Graves' hyperthyroidism. The CDR3 DNA reads as TGCGCCAGCAGCCTCCGCAGCGGGGGGGCGGACACCGGGGAGCTGTTTTTT. Translated: CASSLRSGGADTGELFF.